Listed below are T cell receptor beta chains from one sample, sequenced in a study of T cell responses to AZD1222 COVID-19 vaccine. Sequencing used immunoSEQ multiplex PCR; TCRdb keeps in-frame clones, though not all of them. This sample has roughly 150,000 clones, with around 90% found just once. The source material was peripheral blood, sampled 28 days after the second AZD1222 dose. The receptors were sampled from an adult who received the AZD1222 COVID-19 vaccine. CDR3s include the opening cysteine and the closing phenylalanine or tryptophan. Each record gives: J gene, V gene, clone size, D gene, CDR3 protein, CDR3 DNA. A D gene is named only where the DNA matches it firmly. Clone size appears in some rows only: once, few, many, or a class for an expanded clone.

TRBJ1-1 | TRBV10-3 | once | - | CAISEWTVNTEAFF | TGTGCCATCAGTGAATGGACAGTTAACACTGAAGCTTTCTTT
TRBJ1-3 | TRBV5-1 | - | TRBD1 | CASSLGDSQGGNTIYF | TGCGCCAGCAGCTTGGGGGACAGTCAAGGTGGAAACACCATATATTTT
TRBJ2-3 | TRBV5-1 | - | TRBD2 | CASRAGGLTDTQYF | TGCGCCAGCAGGGCGGGGGGACTCACAGATACGCAGTATTTT
TRBJ1-2 | TRBV5-1 | - | - | CASSLGQANYGYTF | TGCGCCAGCAGCTTGGGTCAGGCAAACTATGGCTACACCTTC
TRBJ1-1 | TRBV4-1 | - | - | CASSHLQGKAFF | TGCGCCAGCAGCCACCTACAGGGAAAAGCTTTCTTT
TRBJ1-3 | TRBV7-9 | - | - | CASSGQGNTIYF | TGTGCCAGCAGCGGACAGGGAAACACCATATATTTT
TRBJ1-2 | TRBV7-9 | - | - | CASSRWADYGYTF | TGTGCCAGCAGCCGGTGGGCTGACTATGGCTACACCTTC
TRBJ1-5 | TRBV5-1 | - | TRBD1 | CASSQDRDQPQHF | TGCGCCAGCAGCCAGGACAGGGATCAGCCCCAGCATTTT
TRBJ2-7 | TRBV7-2 | - | - | CASSYQHLETYEQYF | TGTGCCAGCAGCTATCAACACCTTGAGACCTACGAGCAGTACTTC
TRBJ1-2 | TRBV2 | once | - | CASSEGVLWGYTF | TGTGCCAGCAGTGAAGGGGTATTGTGGGGCTACACCTTC
TRBJ2-7 | TRBV9 | once | TRBD2 | CASSVGRGNYEQYF | TGTGCCAGCAGCGTCGGGAGGGGTAACTACGAGCAGTACTTC
TRBJ1-4 | TRBV7-2 | - | - | CASSLDSATNEKLFF | TGTGCCAGCAGCCTTGACAGTGCAACTAATGAAAAACTGTTTTTT
TRBJ2-2 | TRBV6-5 | - | - | CAGRVDSLSGELFF | TGTGCCGGACGAGTGGACAGTTTATCCGGGGAGCTGTTTTTT
TRBJ1-4 | TRBV5-1 | - | - | CASGTGSTNEKLFF | TGCGCCAGCGGGACTGGATCAACTAATGAAAAACTGTTTTTT
TRBJ1-3 | TRBV3-1/TRBV3-2 | - | - | CASSQKSLGAGNTIYF | TGTGCCAGCAGCCAAAAGAGCTTGGGCGCCGGAAACACCATATATTTT
TRBJ2-7 | TRBV11-2 | - | TRBD1 | CASSRDRGSYEQYF | TGTGCCAGCAGCCGGGACAGGGGCTCCTACGAGCAGTACTTC
TRBJ2-6 | TRBV5-6 | - | - | CASSFGRTLSGANVLTF | TGTGCCAGCAGCTTCGGACGGACGCTCTCTGGGGCCAACGTCCTGACTTTC
TRBJ2-7 | TRBV29-1 | - | - | CSVLQSYSYEQYF | TGCAGCGTTCTCCAGAGCTACTCCTACGAGCAGTACTTC
TRBJ2-7 | TRBV7-2 | - | TRBD2 | CASSRTGGYEQYF | TGTGCCAGCAGCCGTACGGGGGGCTACGAGCAGTACTTC
TRBJ2-2 | TRBV6-5 | - | TRBD1 | CASSLGTGDTGELFF | TGTGCCAGCAGCCTCGGGACAGGGGACACCGGGGAGCTGTTTTTT